Listed below are T cell receptor beta chains from one sample, sequenced in a study of cytomegalovirus exposure and HLA in healthy donors. Profiled with immunoSEQ multiplex PCR; TCRdb holds only in-frame clones, not every one. The table has about 190,000 clones, 77% seen once. Sequencing was performed on PBMCs. The receptors were gathered from a woman between 25 and 40 years old in good health and CMV-seropositive. Both conserved end residues are part of each CDR3. The order of the fields is clone size, J gene, D gene, V gene, CDR3 protein, CDR3 DNA. D genes are given only for firm matches. Clone size is not always given. Where it is, it says once, few, many or a class for expanded clones.

>once|TRBJ2-7|.|TRBV6-1
CASSDGGIIYEQYF
TGTGCCAGCAGTGATGGGGGGATTATCTACGAGCAGTACTTC
>.|TRBJ2-7|TRBD2|TRBV7-8
CASSSGLAGQGEQYF
TGTGCCAGCAGCTCGGGTTTAGCGGGGCAAGGAGAGCAGTACTTC
>.|TRBJ1-2|.|TRBV6-5
CASSSRLPGGYTF
TGTGCCAGCAGTTCGAGACTCCCTGGGGGCTACACCTTC
>once|TRBJ1-4|TRBD1|TRBV28
CASSSGQDRFTNEKLFF
TGTGCCAGCAGCTCAGGACAGGATCGGTTTACTAATGAAAAACTGTTTTTT
>.|TRBJ2-2|TRBD2|TRBV9
CASTLDAGGTGELFF
TGTGCCAGCACTCTGGACGCGGGGGGGACCGGGGAGCTGTTTTTT
>few|TRBJ2-7|.|TRBV28
CASSLFDSYEQYF
TGTGCCAGCAGTTTATTCGACAGCTACGAGCAGTACTTC
>few|TRBJ2-4|TRBD2|TRBV7-8
CASSPGGGRPKNIQYF
TGTGCCAGCAGCCCTGGGGGAGGGCGGCCCAAAAACATTCAGTACTTC
>.|TRBJ1-2|TRBD1|TRBV9
CASNTGTGVGYTF
TGTGCCAGCAACACCGGGACAGGGGTAGGCTACACCTTC
>.|TRBJ2-1|TRBD2|TRBV14
CASSQGRGTILYSYNEQFF
TGTGCCAGCAGCCAAGGGCGGGGGACTATCCTTTACTCCTACAATGAGCAGTTCTTC
>.|TRBJ1-6|.|TRBV6-5
CASSYSGGKNSPLHF
TGTGCCAGCAGTTACTCGGGAGGGAAAAATTCACCCCTCCACTTT
>.|TRBJ1-2|.|TRBV6-6
CASTSAGRANYGYTF
TGTGCCAGCACCTCGGCTGGCAGGGCCAACTATGGCTACACCTTC
>.|TRBJ1-1|.|TRBV6-5
CASRRGRGENEAFF
TGTGCCAGCAGACGAGGTCGAGGTGAGAATGAAGCTTTCTTT
>.|TRBJ1-2|TRBD1|TRBV28
CASSFPPDRVYGYTF
TGTGCCAGCAGTTTTCCCCCGGACAGGGTCTATGGCTACACCTTC
>.|TRBJ1-4|.|TRBV30
CARRVASGKLFF
TGTGCTCGGAGGGTGGCTTCGGGAAAACTGTTTTTT
>.|TRBJ2-6|.|TRBV28
CATRRGNGANVLTF
TGTGCCACCCGACGAGGTAACGGGGCCAACGTCCTGACTTTC
>.|TRBJ1-5|.|TRBV28
CASSLVHQPQHF
TGTGCCAGCAGCCTCGTTCATCAGCCCCAGCATTTT
>.|TRBJ1-1|TRBD1|TRBV18
CASSGTENTEAFF
TGTGCCAGCTCCGGGACAGAGAACACTGAAGCTTTCTTT
>.|TRBJ2-7|.|TRBV7-9
CASSLGTSSSYEQYF
TGTGCCAGCAGCTTAGGAACGTCTAGCTCCTACGAGCAGTACTTC
>.|TRBJ1-2|.|TRBV2
CASSEASRRALGGYTF
TGTGCCAGCAGTGAGGCCTCTAGGAGGGCATTGGGGGGCTACACCTTC
>once|TRBJ1-2|.|TRBV28
CASSLVGVDYGYTF
TGTGCCAGCAGTTTAGTAGGAGTCGACTATGGCTACACCTTC
>few|TRBJ2-3|TRBD2|TRBV11-2
CASSHLAGDGDTQYF
TGTGCCAGCAGCCACCTAGCGGGAGATGGAGATACGCAGTATTTT
>.|TRBJ2-6|.|TRBV25-1
CASSESSGANVLTF
TGTGCCAGCAGTGAGAGCTCTGGGGCCAACGTCCTGACTTTC
>.|TRBJ1-2|TRBD1|TRBV10-3
CAISDVGDRSFPTGYTF
TGTGCCATCAGTGACGTAGGGGACAGGTCCTTCCCTACGGGTTACACCTTC
>.|TRBJ2-1|TRBD2|TRBV7-2
CASRRQASGRANEQFF
TGTGCCAGCAGGAGACAGGCTAGCGGGAGGGCAAATGAGCAGTTCTTC
>.|TRBJ1-5|TRBD1|TRBV19
CASSARQGRQPQHF
TGTGCCAGTAGTGCCCGACAGGGTAGGCAGCCCCAGCATTTT
>few|TRBJ2-2|.|TRBV6-7
CASSSRLTGELFF
TGTGCCAGCAGCTCAAGACTAACCGGGGAGCTGTTTTTT
>few|TRBJ2-1|TRBD2|TRBV4-1
CASSQPLASEQFF
TGCGCCAGCAGCCAGCCACTAGCGTCTGAGCAGTTCTTC
>.|TRBJ1-4|TRBD1|TRBV5-1
CASSLGGTDEKLFF
TGCGCCAGCAGCTTGGGAGGGACAGATGAAAAACTGTTTTTT
>.|TRBJ1-1|.|TRBV6-5
CASSPGTSNTEAFF
TGTGCCAGCAGTCCCGGGACATCGAACACTGAAGCTTTCTTT